Below, 5 T cell receptor beta chains from the same sample are listed, as sequenced in a study of blood T cell repertoires in COVID-19. Sequenced by immunoSEQ multiplex PCR; TCRdb stores in-frame clones only, minus some. This table has 250,000 to 350,000 clones, around 85% appearing once. Sequenced material: PBMCs or T cells enriched from blood (not recorded which). The receptor source for this set is a woman in her thirties or forties who had recovered from COVID-19.

The rearrangement joins TRBV2 to TRBJ2-6; D is undetermined. The CDR3 runs 17 residues. Trimming took off 7 bases at V and 0 bases at J, with 16 bases between the two ends. Germline V CDR1 and CDR2: SNHLY, FYNNEI. The CDR3, as DNA: TGTGCCAGCACCCCTAGGTGGGTCGGCTCTGGGGCCAACGTCCTGACTTTC. It codes for CASTPRWVGSGANVLTF.

The chain has TRBV30 and TRBJ1-4; D gene unclear. The germline V and J ends were trimmed by 4 bases and 10 bases, with 13 bases remaining between them. CDR1 is GTSNPN, CDR2 SVGIG, per germline (reference sequence). The CDR3 length is 12 residues. CDR3: CAWMVDMGKLFF. CDR3 DNA sequence: TGTGCCTGGATGGTTGACATGGGAAAACTGTTTTTT. The entire variable domain, with the rest obtained from reference TRBV30 and TRBJ1-4, is as follows: SQTIHQWPATLVQPVGSPLSLECTVEGTSNPNLYWYRQAAGRGLQLLFYSVGIGQISSEVPQNLSASRPQDRQFILSSKKLLLSDSGFYLCAWMVDMGKLFFGSGTQLSVL.

This clone turned up a few times. The chain links TRBV30 to TRBJ2-2; D possibly corresponds to TRBD2 (6 bases). The length of the CDR3 is 14 residues. V was pared by 4 bases and J by 0 bases, with 9 bases between. In germline, CDR1 is GTSNPN, CDR2 SVGIG (reference sequence). The DNA for the CDR3 is TGTGCCTGGATGTGGGGGGCGAACACCGGGGAGCTGTTTTTT. Translating gives CAWMWGANTGELFF.

This clone has just one count. This chain connects TRBV2 to TRBJ2-2; TRBD2 agrees at 8 bases. The CDR3 sequence is 15 residues long. V was clipped by 7 bases and J by 3 bases; unmatched bases: 7. Germline V gene lookup returns CDR1 SNHLY and CDR2 FYNNEI. The CDR3 loop reads CASKRERGYTGELFF. As DNA, the CDR3 is TGTGCCAGCAAGAGGGAGCGGGGGTACACCGGGGAGCTGTTTTTT.

The genes are TRBV12-3 or TRBV12-4 and TRBJ1-4; no firm D call. V lost 1 base, J lost 14 bases, and 11 bases lay in between. The CDR3 is made up of 12 amino acids. The CDR3 reads CASSLGVKRLFF. CDR3 DNA sequence: TGTGCCAGCAGTTTAGGCGTAAAGAGGCTGTTTTTT.